These 14 T cell receptor beta chains originate from one sample sequenced in a study of CD4 T cells in relation to SARS-CoV-2 and coronaviruses. Before the COVID-19 pandemic, during about 2010-2019, CD4+ T cells were taken from unexposed donors. The cells were cultured for around ten days before CD4+ T cells were isolated. The assay was immunoSEQ multiplex PCR, and TCRdb's table has in-frame clones only and misses some. The sample holds about 29,000 clones, around 79% seen once. No antigen has been assigned to these receptors. The sequencing sample was made of CD4+ T cells from PBMCs, cultured in vitro. The receptors were gathered from a human donor in good health.

This chain connects TRBV7-3 to TRBJ2-7; D possibly corresponds to TRBD1 (6 bases). The CDR3 consists of 19 residues. Trimming cost V 4 bases and J 3 bases, with 28 bases left between them. Per the germline V gene, CDR1 is SGHTA and CDR2 is FQGTGA. The CDR3 region is CASSSHLIGGVWLGYEQYF. DNA of the CDR3: TGTGCCAGCAGCTCCCACCTGATAGGGGGAGTATGGTTAGGCTACGAGCAGTACTTC.

This clone was recorded once. The rearrangement links TRBV6-5 to TRBJ2-5; perhaps TRBD1 as D (6 bases). Between the trimmed V and J ends, which lost 7 bases and 5 bases, there was a span of 17 bases. Germline V lookup: CDR1 MNHEY, CDR2 SVGAGI. The CDR3 runs to 14 residues. CDR3 DNA sequence: TGTGCCAGCAACCCCCTCGGAAGGGGGGAGACCCAGTACTTC. The encoded protein is CASNPLGRGETQYF.

In DNA form, the CDR3 reads TGCGCCAGCAGCAGGACTAGCGGTAATACCGGGGAGCTGTTTTTT. Amino acids: CASSRTSGNTGELFF. V gene TRBV5-1 combines with J gene TRBJ2-2; 10 nucleotides line up with TRBD2. The germline gives CDR1 SGHRS, CDR2 YFSETQ. J lost 5 bases, V lost 4 bases, and 5 bases had no gene match. This CDR3 is built from 15 residues.

The chain joins TRBV4-1 to TRBJ2-5; 11 nucleotides match TRBD2. The V gene end was trimmed by 3 bases and the J gene end by 3 bases; junction bases not matched to a gene: 6. The CDR3 has 16 amino acids. From germline, CDR1 is MGHRA and CDR2 YSYEKL. CDR3 nucleotide sequence: TGCGCCAGCAGCCATGCTCCGGGACTAGCGGAAGAGACCCAGTACTTC. It is translated as CASSHAPGLAEETQYF.

CDR3 residues: CASSQGVGGRSAEAFF. DNA for the CDR3: TGTGCCAGCAGCCAAGGGGTAGGGGGCCGATCGGCTGAAGCTTTCTTT. V and J are TRBV3-1 (or the pseudogene TRBV3-2) and TRBJ1-1; the match to TRBD1 covers 7 bases. CDR1 is LGHDT, CDR2 YNNKEL, per germline (reference sequence). CDR3 length equals 16 residues. V shed 1 base, J shed 6 bases, and the junction held 11 bases outside the gene matches.

This sequence joins TRBV9 and TRBJ2-7; TRBD2 might be the D (5 bases). Germline V gene data show CDR1 as SGDLS and CDR2 as YYNGEE. The ends were cut back, 0 bases at V and 5 bases at J, with 12 bases in the middle. CDR3 size: 14 residues. In nucleotides, the CDR3 is TGTGCCAGCAGCGTAGGCGGGTTATCTGACGAGCAGTACTTC. Translation gives CASSVGGLSDEQYF.

The J gene is TRBJ2-7, the V gene TRBV5-6; TRBD2 is a possible D gene (6 bases). V shed 2 bases and J shed 7 bases, with 13 bases lying between them. Germline loops: CDR1 SGHDT, CDR2 YYEEEE. This CDR3 has 13 amino acids. CDR3 sequence reads: CASSFRQGGEQYF. The DNA for the CDR3 is TGTGCCAGCAGCTTCAGGCAGGGAGGTGAGCAGTACTTC.

The chain recombines TRBV14 with TRBJ1-2; D perhaps matches TRBD1 (6 bases). Trimming left V 6 bases short and J 6 bases short, with 14 bases between. Germline V gives CDR1 SGHDN, CDR2 FVKESK. This CDR3 spans 13 amino acids. The CDR3 is CASRLDRRDGYTF. CDR3 nucleotides: TGTGCCAGCAGACTCGACAGGAGGGATGGCTACACCTTC.

The V gene is TRBV7-9, the J gene TRBJ2-5; 10 bases are shared with TRBD1. The trim removed 0 bases at V and 5 bases at J, leaving 6 bases unmatched. The CDR3 has 16 residues. The germline gives CDR1 SEHNR, CDR2 FQNEAQ (reference sequence). DNA of the CDR3: TGTGCCAGCAGCTTAGCCGACAGGGGGCCATGGGAGACCCAGTACTTC. Amino acids: CASSLADRGPWETQYF.

The chain links TRBV9 to TRBJ2-5; TRBD1 matches at 8 bases. V dropped 3 bases and J dropped 7; count of bases not matched to a gene: 14. The CDR3 length is 16 residues. Germline CDR1 and CDR2: SGDLS and YYNGEE. CDR3 DNA sequence: TGTGCCAGCAGCGCCGACTCCGGGACAGGTTACGGGACCCAGTACTTC. Translated: CASSADSGTGYGTQYF.

This clone was recorded a few times. The chain employs TRBV5-1 and TRBJ2-1, with 9 bases fitting TRBD1. Germline V gene lookup returns CDR1 SGHRS and CDR2 YFSETQ. There are 15 residues in the CDR3. Trimming at V came to 4 bases and at J to 7 bases, leaving 9 bases not matched to a gene. The CDR3 here is CASSPNRGQVNEQFF. In DNA form, the CDR3 reads TGCGCCAGCAGCCCAAACAGGGGGCAGGTGAATGAGCAGTTCTTC.

The chain combines TRBV10-3 with TRBJ1-4, with D hard to call. The germline gives CDR1 ENHRY, CDR2 SYGVKD. The CDR3 runs to 15 residues. Trimming took off 2 bases at V and 1 base at J, with 8 bases between the two ends. The DNA for the CDR3 is TGTGCCATCAGTGAGGGGTCGGGAACTAATGAAAAACTGTTTTTT. Its protein product is CAISEGSGTNEKLFF.

This clone was picked up a small number of times. The rearrangement links TRBV2 to TRBJ1-1; D gene uncertain. Between the trimmed V and J ends, which lost 7 bases and 11 bases, there was a span of 20 bases. The germline CDR1 and CDR2 sequences are SNHLY and FYNNEI. This CDR3 is 13 amino acids long. The CDR3, as DNA: TGTGCCAGCACGCTGGATCCAGCCGGGTTGGCTTTCTTT. It encodes CASTLDPAGLAFF.

This chain links TRBV9 with TRBJ2-7; a possible D gene is TRBD1 (6 bases). The CDR3 is 14 residues long. The V end lost 1 base, the J end lost 3 bases, and 11 bases lay between the germline ends. Germline V gives CDR1 SGDLS, CDR2 YYNGEE. The CDR3 here is CASSVSADSYEQYF. The CDR3 DNA reads TGTGCCAGCAGCGTAAGTGCGGACAGCTACGAGCAGTACTTC.